The clone carrying this TCR beta chain was seen only a few times. TCRdb re-called the 5' RACE reads with MiXCR, one entry per CDR3 protein. The table records approximately 400,000 distinct CDR3 sequences, 20% to 25% of them present only once. These data originate in a study of T-cell memory formation after mild COVID-19. On the study more broadly: Largely, the TCR clusters proved donor specific.

Trimming cost V 0 bases and J 8 bases, with 12 bases left between them. The CDR3 covers 14 residues. CDR1 SGHDT and CDR2 YYEEEE come from the germline V gene. The genes are TRBV5-6 and TRBJ2-1, with D hard to call. The TCR originated in an adult woman who had mild COVID-19 (a few samples of this study predate the infection). Cell type and time point are not known. Sequenced: PBMCs or a T cell subset sorted from them (not recorded which). CDR3 DNA sequence: TGTGCCAGCAGCTTGGGGGCAGGCCGCCATGAGCAGTTCTTC. Protein product: CASSLGAGRHEQFF.